This entry lists 5 T cell receptor beta chains sequenced from one sample in a study of T cells in tumors after PD-1 blockade. The data were produced by immunoSEQ multiplex PCR, yet TCRdb's version contains in-frame clones alone and is incomplete. This sample carries roughly 2,200 clones, roughly 69% of them seen once, and the ten largest clones take about 14%. The source material was tumor tissue, sampled after anti-PD-1 treatment. These receptors all stem from a human donor with basal cell carcinoma.

This clone was seen a handful of times. This rearrangement joins TRBV29-1 to TRBJ1-2; D is possibly TRBD1 (6 bases). The CDR3 sequence is 11 residues long. The V gene's germline CDR1 is SQVTM and CDR2 ANQGSEA. V was shortened by 5 bases and J by 7 bases, with 11 bases between the two germline ends. As DNA, the CDR3 is TGCAGCGTTTCGGGGGGCGGTGGCTACACCTTC. Translating gives CSVSGGGGYTF.

The chain has TRBV30 and TRBJ2-7, with D perhaps TRBD1 or TRBD2 (5 bases each). V gave up 0 bases and J gave up 3 bases, with 12 bases separating them. The CDR3 runs to 14 residues. Germline V lookup: CDR1 GTSNPN, CDR2 SVGIG (reference sequence). CDR3 sequence: CAWSVGLGGYEQYF. CDR3 in DNA: TGTGCCTGGAGTGTAGGACTTGGGGGCTACGAGCAGTACTTC. Combining the CDR3 with reference TRBV30 and TRBJ2-7 gives the whole variable domain SQTIHQWPATLVQPVGSPLSLECTVEGTSNPNLYWYRQAAGRGLQLLFYSVGIGQISSEVPQNLSASRPQDRQFILSSKKLLLSDSGFYLCAWSVGLGGYEQYFGPGTRLTVT.

A single count supports this clone. The chain combines TRBV5-1 with TRBJ1-1; TRBD1 matches at 7 bases. This CDR3 is built from 14 residues. Trimming removed 0 bases from V and 4 bases from J; junction bases left unmatched: 3. CDR1 and CDR2 from the germline V gene are SGHRS and YFSETQ. The CDR3 nucleotides read TGCGCCAGCAGCTTGGCGGCAGGGGGCACTGAAGCTTTCTTT. This gives the protein CASSLAAGGTEAFF.

This clone was detected only once. The gene calls are TRBV6-2 or TRBV6-3 and TRBJ1-1, with a possible D match to TRBD1 (5 bases). The germline V gene has CDR1 MNHEY and CDR2 SVGEGT. The CDR3 contains 13 residues. V was cut by 4 bases and J by 1 base, with 7 bases left in between. The CDR3 DNA reads TGTGCCAGCAGTTGGACACGGAACACTGAAGCTTTCTTT. This translates into CASSWTRNTEAFF.

CDR3 residues: CASSPLEGIYQPQHF. The CDR3 DNA reads as TGTGCCAGCAGTCCCCTAGAGGGAATCTATCAGCCCCAGCATTTT. The genes are TRBV28 and TRBJ1-5; D unclear. The V gene's germline CDR1 is MDHEN and CDR2 SYDVKM. V lost 5 bases to trimming and J lost 5 bases, with 16 bases between them. This CDR3 contains 15 residues. The variable domain in full, with the rest retrieved from reference TRBV28 and TRBJ1-5, is DVKVTQSSRYLVKRTGEKVFLECVQDMDHENMFWYRQDPGLGLRLIYFSYDVKMKEKGDIPEGYSVSREKKERFSLILESASTNQTSMYLCASSPLEGIYQPQHFGDGTRLSIL.